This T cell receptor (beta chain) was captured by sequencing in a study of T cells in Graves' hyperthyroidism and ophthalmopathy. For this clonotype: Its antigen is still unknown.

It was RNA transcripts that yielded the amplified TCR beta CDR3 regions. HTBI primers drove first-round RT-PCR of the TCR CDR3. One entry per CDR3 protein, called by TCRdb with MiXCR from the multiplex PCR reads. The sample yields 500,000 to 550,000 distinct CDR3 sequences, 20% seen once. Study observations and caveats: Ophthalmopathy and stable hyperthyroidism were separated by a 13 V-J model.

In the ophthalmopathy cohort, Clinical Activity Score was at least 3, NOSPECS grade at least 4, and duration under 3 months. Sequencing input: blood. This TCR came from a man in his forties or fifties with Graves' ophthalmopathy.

CDR3 nucleotides: TGTGCCAGCAGTCCTTCCGGGACACCAACTAACTATGGCTACACCTTC. Its protein product is CASSPSGTPTNYGYTF. The rearrangement links TRBV12-3 or TRBV12-4 to TRBJ1-2, with D tentatively TRBD1 (6 bases). CDR3 length equals 16 residues. V was shortened by 5 bases and J by 0 bases, with 16 bases between the two germline ends.